This entry is about one T cell receptor (beta chain). The sample is drawn from a study of blood T cell repertoires in COVID-19. Study in general: Samples representing acute and convalescent COVID-19 were sourced from the United States, Italy and Spain. T cells, B-cell-depleted T cells, or PBMCs supplied cDNA or gDNA.

The CDR3 totals 14 residues. CDR1 and CDR2 (germline): SGHNT, YYREEE (reference sequence). V was trimmed by 0 bases and J by 8 bases, leaving 14 bases between them. In the original analysis: Estimation of nucleated cell counts was performed using reference gene primer amplification. Using immunoSEQ multiplex PCR, the repertoire was profiled, and TCRdb retains in-frame clones only, with some absent. From that table come the V and J calls and clone size; the DNA was used to work out D and trimming. Found here are about 210,000 clones, roughly 80% of them singletons; the top ten hold 7.2%. The sequence was obtained from a woman in her 70s with acute or convalescent COVID-19. This chain links TRBV5-4 with TRBJ1-2; D gene unclear. Source material: peripheral blood. Here the CDR3 reads CASSLGGTSGGYTF. The CDR3, as DNA: TGTGCCAGCAGCTTGGGGGGTACTAGTGGAGGCTACACCTTC.